The source of this T cell receptor (beta chain) is a study of blood T cell repertoires in COVID-19. Study information: The samples span acute and convalescent COVID-19 from the United States, Italy and Spain. Sample material is recorded as cDNA or gDNA derived from T cells, B-cell-depleted T cells, or PBMCs.

Per the germline V gene, CDR1 is MDHEN and CDR2 is SYDVKM. V shed 8 bases and J 5 bases; nucleotides not matched to a gene: 12. CDR3 size: 14 residues. Source study methods: From reference gene primer amplification, estimates of nucleated cell counts were derived. The data were produced by immunoSEQ multiplex PCR, yet TCRdb's version contains in-frame clones alone and is incomplete. The V and J calls and clone size were taken over from that table, and D and trimming were inferred from the DNA. The sample has 150,000 or so clones; 87% are singletons. This clone is a singleton in its sample. The J gene is TRBJ2-7, the V gene TRBV28; 7 bases match TRBD1. The sequence derives from a man older than 75 with acute or convalescent COVID-19. Material for sequencing was peripheral blood. The CDR3 loop reads CASGEGARQDEQYF. CDR3 nucleotides: TGTGCCAGCGGTGAGGGGGCGCGGCAGGACGAGCAGTACTTC.